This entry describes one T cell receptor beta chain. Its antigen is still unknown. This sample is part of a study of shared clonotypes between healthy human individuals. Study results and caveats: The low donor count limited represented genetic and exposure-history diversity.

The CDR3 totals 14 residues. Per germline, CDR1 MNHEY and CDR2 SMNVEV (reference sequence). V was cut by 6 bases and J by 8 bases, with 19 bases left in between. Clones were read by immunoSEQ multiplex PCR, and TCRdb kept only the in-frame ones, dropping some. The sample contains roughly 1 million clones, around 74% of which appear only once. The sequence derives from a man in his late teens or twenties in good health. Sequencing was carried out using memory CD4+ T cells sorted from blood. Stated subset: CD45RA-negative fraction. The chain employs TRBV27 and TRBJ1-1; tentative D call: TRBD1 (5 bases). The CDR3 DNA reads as TGTGCCAGCAGCCCCGAGTCCGCAGGGCGAGAAGCTTTCTTT. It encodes CASSPESAGREAFF.